The 11 T cell receptor beta chains listed next were all sequenced from one sample in a study of T cells after yellow fever vaccination. TCRdb independently ran MiXCR on the 5' RACE reads; one entry per CDR3 protein. The sample lists some 600,000 distinct CDR3 sequences, less than 20% occurring once. The sample was PBMCs, taken 5 to 6 days after the first yellow fever vaccination. Source of these receptors: a man aged 18 to 30 who received the YFV17D yellow fever vaccine.

This clonotype was seen only a few times. This chain connects TRBV2 to TRBJ2-1; D is unclear. This CDR3 is built from 11 residues. Germline CDR1 is SNHLY and CDR2 is FYNNEI. V dropped 8 bases and J dropped 4 bases, with 6 bases sitting between them. This chain's CDR3 is CASGYYNEQFF. CDR3 coding DNA: TGTGCCAGCGGTTATTACAATGAGCAGTTCTTC. Using reference TRBV2 and TRBJ2-1 for the parts outside the CDR3, the full variable domain is EPEVTQTPSHQVTQMGQEVILRCVPISNHLYFYWYRQILGQKVEFLVSFYNNEISEKSEIFDDQFSVERPDGSNFTLKIRSTKLEDSAMYFCASGYYNEQFFGPGTRLTVL.

The chain is built from TRBV4-3 and TRBJ1-4; TRBD1 agrees at 7 bases. The V and J ends lost 3 bases and 0 bases, in that order; junction bases with no gene match: 7. This CDR3 is built from 17 residues. From germline, CDR1 is LGHNA and CDR2 YSLEER. CDR3 in amino acids: CASSHGTASATNEKLFF. In DNA, the CDR3 is TGCGCCAGCAGCCACGGGACAGCCTCTGCAACTAATGAAAAACTGTTTTTT.

The rearrangement joins TRBV5-4 to TRBJ1-6; D possibly corresponds to TRBD1 (6 bases). Germline CDR1 reads SGHNT; CDR2 reads YYREEE (reference sequence). The CDR3 is 19 residues long. Deletions cut 2 bases from V and 1 base from J, with 19 bases between. The DNA of the CDR3 is TGTGCCAGCAGCTTACCGGGGGCGGAATTCTGGTCCTATAATTCACCCCTCCACTTT. This gives the protein CASSLPGAEFWSYNSPLHF.

V gene TRBV5-4 combines with J gene TRBJ1-1; D remains ambiguous. V lost 1 base and J lost 8, with 12 bases in between. Germline assignment: CDR1 SGHNT and CDR2 YYREEE (reference sequence). The length of the CDR3 is 13 residues. CDR3: CASSLFPQREAFF. The CDR3 nucleotides are TGTGCCAGCAGCTTGTTCCCGCAGCGCGAAGCTTTCTTT.

This clonotype showed up just a few times. The chain uses TRBV29-1 and TRBJ1-1; D perhaps matches TRBD1 (5 bases). V shed 4 bases and J shed 5 bases, with 14 bases lying between them. The CDR3 sequence is 13 residues long. Germline V lookup: CDR1 SQVTM, CDR2 ANQGSEA. DNA for the CDR3: TGCAGCGTTGTATGGGGATGGGGGACTGAAGCTTTCTTT. Translation: CSVVWGWGTEAFF.

There are many counts of this clonotype. The chain joins TRBV6-5 to TRBJ1-1; D may be TRBD1 (5 bases). The V and J ends lost 2 bases and 0 bases respectively, with 13 bases between them. CDR1 and CDR2 from the germline V gene are MNHEY and SVGAGI. This CDR3 spans 16 amino acids. The CDR3 here is CASSYPPGRLNTEAFF. The CDR3 nucleotides are TGTGCCAGCAGTTACCCGCCGGGACGGTTGAACACTGAAGCTTTCTTT.

In its sample, this clonotype was seen many times. This chain connects TRBV5-1 to TRBJ2-2; D is ambiguous. CDR1 and CDR2 from the germline V gene are SGHRS and YFSETQ. V lost 0 bases and J 5 bases, leaving 20 bases between the germline ends. This CDR3 has 18 amino acids. The CDR3 here is CASSLVLVLPKGTGELFF. The CDR3 bases are TGCGCCAGCAGCTTGGTTCTGGTCCTACCAAAGGGAACCGGGGAGCTGTTTTTT.

The V and J genes are TRBV20-1 and TRBJ2-7; TRBD2 matches 9 bases. With V trimmed by 6 bases and J by 6 bases, 3 bases remained unmatched. This CDR3 is 11 amino acids long. CDR1 DFQATT and CDR2 SNEGSKA come from the germline V gene (reference sequence). Here the CDR3 DNA reads TGCAGTGCATCGGGACTAGCCGAGCAGTACTTC. Protein: CSASGLAEQYF.

This chain links TRBV4-3 with TRBJ2-4; 7 positions match TRBD1. The V gene end was trimmed by 4 bases and the J gene end by 0 bases; junction bases not matched to a gene: 6. The germline V gene has CDR1 LGHNA and CDR2 YSLEER. CDR3 length: 16 residues. The CDR3 sequence is CASSPGTEVAKNIQYF. The CDR3 DNA reads as TGCGCCAGCAGCCCCGGGACAGAAGTAGCCAAAAACATTCAGTACTTC.

This clonotype appeared once. The chain has TRBV4-1 and TRBJ2-1; D possibly corresponds to TRBD2 (5 bases). Trimming stripped 2 bases from V and 6 bases from J, with 11 bases between. Germline CDR1 reads MGHRA; CDR2 reads YSYEKL. The CDR3 has 14 amino acids. The chain's CDR3 is CASSQPLRGNEQFF. The DNA of the CDR3 is TGCGCCAGCAGCCAACCCCTACGGGGCAATGAGCAGTTCTTC.

This clonotype was detected a few times. This chain links TRBV14 with TRBJ1-3; TRBD1 matches 7 bases. The CDR3 is 13 residues long. Germline V gene lookup returns CDR1 SGHDN and CDR2 FVKESK. V dropped 5 bases and J dropped 3; count of bases not matched to a gene: 1. Here the CDR3 reads CASSTGVGNTIYF. DNA for the CDR3: TGTGCCAGCAGCACAGGGGTTGGAAACACCATATATTTT. The full variable domain, with the rest looked up from reference TRBV14 and TRBJ1-3, is EAGVTQFPSHSVIEKGQTVTLRCDPISGHDNLYWYRRVMGKEIKFLLHFVKESKQDESGMPNNRFLAERTGGTYSTLKVQPAELEDSGVYFCASSTGVGNTIYFGEGSWLTVV.